Listed below are T cell receptor beta chains from one sample, sequenced in a study of PD-1 blockade in classical Hodgkin lymphoma. Sequencing used immunoSEQ multiplex PCR; TCRdb keeps in-frame clones, though not all of them. The sample holds about 7,600 clones, approximately 71% seen once. The material sequenced was CD4+ T cells from blood, taken at baseline. The receptors stem from a human donor with classical Hodgkin lymphoma. Both conserved end residues are part of each CDR3. The order of the fields is D gene, V gene, J gene, clone size, CDR3 protein, CDR3 DNA. A D gene is named only where the DNA matches it firmly. Part of the rows lack a size; the others show once, few, many or a class for expanded clones.

>.|TRBV21-1|TRBJ2-3|once
CASSNQVDTQYF
TGTGCCAGCAGCAATCAGGTAGATACGCAGTATTTT
>.|TRBV6-5|TRBJ1-6|once
CASSYSGGVGSPLHF
TGTGCCAGCAGTTACTCGGGAGGGGTTGGCTCACCCCTCCACTTT
>.|TRBV7-2|TRBJ1-2|.
CASSLGSGISYGYTF
TGTGCCAGCAGCCTTGGGTCGGGGATCAGCTATGGCTACACCTTC
>TRBD1|TRBV27|TRBJ1-2|.
CASSLQSGQGYGYTF
TGTGCCAGCAGTTTACAGTCCGGACAGGGGTACGGCTACACCTTC
>.|TRBV4-3|TRBJ2-5|.
CASSQAHSQETQYF
TGCGCCAGCAGCCAAGCGCACAGCCAAGAGACCCAGTACTTC
>.|TRBV11-3|TRBJ2-1|.
CASSLRSVSYNEQFF
TGTGCCAGCAGCCTCCGCTCCGTCTCCTACAATGAGCAGTTCTTC
>.|TRBV4-3|TRBJ1-2|.
CASSQEQGIHGYTF
TGCGCCAGCAGCCAAGAGCAGGGTATCCATGGCTACACCTTC
>.|TRBV25-1|TRBJ2-7|.
CASSETGVTYEQYF
TGTGCCAGCAGTGAGACAGGCGTAACCTACGAGCAGTACTTC
>.|TRBV12-5|TRBJ1-1|.
CASGLEETENTEAFF
TGTGCTAGTGGTTTGGAGGAGACAGAGAACACTGAAGCTTTCTTT
>.|TRBV5-5|TRBJ1-1|.
CASSQLQKAEAFF
TGTGCCAGCAGCCAACTACAGAAGGCTGAAGCTTTCTTT
>.|TRBV4-1|TRBJ1-3|few
CASSQEGSSSGNTIYF
TGCGCCAGCAGCCAAGAGGGCAGCAGCTCTGGAAACACCATATATTTT
>TRBD2|TRBV11-2|TRBJ2-4|.
CASSLDALTGAGGVKNIQYF
TGTGCCAGCAGCTTAGACGCACTCACCGGGGCGGGAGGAGTCAAAAACATTCAGTACTTC
>.|TRBV5-1|TRBJ1-5|.
CASSPTPGQTQPQHF
TGCGCCAGCAGCCCCACCCCGGGACAAACCCAGCCCCAGCATTTT
>.|TRBV18|TRBJ2-3|few
CASSPLDSTDTQYF
TGTGCCAGCTCACCACTCGACTCCACAGATACGCAGTATTTT
>.|TRBV28|TRBJ2-1|.
CASSFGTPYNEQFF
TGTGCCAGCAGTTTCGGGACCCCTTACAATGAGCAGTTCTTC
>.|TRBV6-1|TRBJ1-1|.
CASIRIQFFNTEAFF
TGTGCCAGCATTAGGATTCAATTTTTCAACACTGAAGCTTTCTTT
>.|TRBV5-6|TRBJ1-6|.
CASSLGGSYYSPLHF
TGTGCCAGCAGCTTGGGAGGGAGCTATTATTCACCCCTCCACTTT
>.|TRBV29-1|TRBJ1-2|.
CSVEASRWQGGEGYTF
TGCAGCGTTGAGGCCTCCCGGTGGCAGGGAGGGGAAGGCTACACCTTC
>TRBD2|TRBV28|TRBJ2-7|.
CASRAGGPFEQYF
TGTGCCAGCAGAGCGGGAGGGCCTTTTGAGCAGTACTTC
>TRBD1|TRBV10-3|TRBJ2-2|few
CAISGTGGTGELFF
TGTGCCATCAGTGGGACAGGGGGCACCGGGGAGCTGTTTTTT
>.|TRBV18|TRBJ1-1|large
CASSPLVGGDTEAFF
TGTGCCAGCTCACCACTCGTAGGGGGGGACACTGAAGCTTTCTTT
>.|TRBV7-9|TRBJ2-5|once
CASSPRRNIGRDQYF
TGTGCCAGCAGCCCCAGGCGAAACATCGGTAGGGACCAGTACTTC
>.|TRBV7-2|TRBJ2-7|.
CASSLAVLLGSYEQYF
TGTGCCAGCAGCTTAGCGGTACTCCTAGGTTCCTACGAGCAGTACTTC
>.|TRBV10-3|TRBJ2-3|few
CAISDRVDTQYF
TGTGCCATCAGTGATCGGGTAGATACGCAGTATTTT
>.|TRBV18|TRBJ2-5|once
CASWLRGETQYF
TGTGCCAGCTGGCTTCGGGGGGAGACCCAGTACTTC
>TRBD1|TRBV7-9|TRBJ1-1|.
CASSESTGGTGAFF
TGTGCCAGCAGCGAATCAACCGGGGGGACAGGAGCTTTCTTT
>.|TRBV5-8|TRBJ2-2|.
CASSMAPTLGTGELFF
TGTGCCAGCAGCATGGCGCCGACCCTGGGCACCGGGGAGCTGTTTTTT
>.|TRBV29-1|TRBJ2-5|.
CSVDIGGRETQYF
TGCAGCGTTGATATCGGGGGTAGAGAGACCCAGTACTTC
>.|TRBV7-9|TRBJ2-1|once
CASSTRTAKRIDNEQFF
TGTGCCAGCAGCACCCGGACAGCAAAAAGGATAGACAATGAGCAGTTCTTC
>TRBD1|TRBV10-3|TRBJ2-7|.
CAIATPGQGSYEQYF
TGTGCCATCGCCACGCCGGGACAGGGGAGCTACGAGCAGTACTTC
>TRBD1|TRBV18|TRBJ1-3|.
CASSLDRGGNTIYF
TGTGCCAGCTCACTAGACAGGGGAGGAAACACCATATATTTT
>.|TRBV5-1|TRBJ2-7|.
CASSPGQSPYEQYF
TGCGCCAGCAGCCCGGGACAAAGCCCTTACGAGCAGTACTTC